This is a list of T cell receptor beta chains from one sample in a study of blood T cells in healthy people across ages. From the 5' RACE reads, TCRdb called clonotypes with MiXCR, one entry per CDR3 protein. The top ten clones hold approximately 7.7% of a sample with roughly 1,700,000 distinct CDR3 sequences, over 25% of them seen once. The specimen sequenced was blood. These receptors all come from a woman in her thirties in good health. Both conserved end residues are part of each CDR3. Fields, in order: clone size, V gene, J gene, D gene, CDR3 protein, CDR3 DNA. The D gene is left open where the match is weak. For some rows the clone size is stated as once, few or many, or as a class when expanded; others skip it.

-	TRBV10-3	TRBJ2-3	-	CATWIGGITGTQYF	TGTGCCACCTGGATAGGGGGAATCACAGGTACGCAGTATTTT
few	TRBV20-1	TRBJ2-1	TRBD2	CSAIPAGENYNEQFF	TGCAGTGCTATCCCAGCGGGAGAGAACTACAATGAGCAGTTCTTC
many	TRBV10-2	TRBJ2-7	-	CASSESRGNEQYF	TGCGCCAGCAGTGAGTCGAGAGGGAACGAGCAGTACTTC
-	TRBV11-2	TRBJ2-1	-	CASGRDPTYNEQFF	TGTGCCAGCGGCCGGGACCCGACGTACAATGAGCAGTTCTTC
many	TRBV12-3/TRBV12-4	TRBJ2-7	-	CSSAPPLEGESEQYF	TGTTCCAGCGCACCCCCTCTAGAGGGTGAGAGCGAGCAGTACTTC
-	TRBV20-1	TRBJ1-2	-	CSAKPGSNYGYTF	TGCAGTGCTAAACCCGGGTCTAACTATGGCTACACCTTC
few	TRBV7-3	TRBJ2-3	TRBD2	CASSPHGAGGPDTQYF	TGTGCCAGCAGCCCCCACGGGGCGGGGGGACCAGATACGCAGTATTTT
-	TRBV27	TRBJ1-2	-	CASRFSREVGYTF	TGTGCCAGCAGGTTCTCGAGGGAAGTTGGCTACACCTTC
few	TRBV5-6	TRBJ2-7	-	CASSPPRSSNEQYF	TGTGCCAGCAGCCCGCCACGATCTTCCAACGAGCAGTACTTC
-	TRBV7-2	TRBJ2-2	-	CASSLTGRTGERFF	TGTGCCAGCAGCTTAACAGGGAGAACCGGGGAGCGGTTTTTT
many	TRBV5-1	TRBJ2-4	TRBD2	CASSPNSGIKHIQYF	TGCGCCAGCAGCCCGAATAGCGGGATTAAACACATTCAGTACTTC
many	TRBV11-2	TRBJ2-7	TRBD2	CASRGLTVYEQYF	TGTGCCAGCAGGGGACTAACAGTCTACGAGCAGTACTTC
-	TRBV12-3/TRBV12-4	TRBJ2-7	-	CASTLWRGQGEIQYF	TGTGCCAGCACCCTCTGGAGGGGGCAGGGAGAGATCCAGTACTTC
-	TRBV29-1	TRBJ2-3	-	CSVASSTGGDTQYF	TGCAGCGTGGCTAGCAGCACCGGGGGAGATACGCAGTATTTT
few	TRBV5-1	TRBJ2-1	TRBD1	CASNQGTGDFSYNEQFF	TGCGCCAGCAATCAAGGAACAGGGGATTTCTCCTACAATGAGCAGTTCTTC
-	TRBV29-1	TRBJ2-1	-	CSVRTTAWNEQFF	TGCAGCGTTCGAACGACGGCGTGGAATGAGCAGTTCTTC
-	TRBV10-3	TRBJ1-5	-	CAIGQQGGNQPQHF	TGTGCCATCGGACAACAGGGTGGGAATCAGCCCCAGCATTTT
few	TRBV12-5	TRBJ1-4	-	CASGPGHSWGKLFF	TGTGCTAGTGGCCCCGGGCACTCCTGGGGAAAACTGTTTTTT
many	TRBV7-2	TRBJ2-7	-	CASSLVQVPSRVYEQYF	TGTGCCAGCAGCTTAGTTCAGGTCCCCAGCCGAGTCTACGAGCAGTACTTC
-	TRBV6-6	TRBJ2-3	TRBD2	CASSNPSGGDSDTQYF	TGTGCCAGCAGTAACCCTAGCGGGGGGGATTCAGATACGCAGTATTTT
many	TRBV7-2	TRBJ2-1	TRBD2	CASSSIGSGLERDEQFF	TGTGCCAGCAGCTCAATAGGGTCGGGACTAGAGCGCGATGAGCAGTTCTTC
once	TRBV7-9	TRBJ1-2	-	CASRIQGTYGYTF	TGTGCCAGCAGGATACAGGGAACCTATGGCTACACCTTC
-	TRBV19	TRBJ1-4	-	CASRTNEKLFF	TGTGCCAGTAGGACGAATGAAAAACTGTTTTTT
few	TRBV12-3/TRBV12-4	TRBJ2-3	-	CASTTSPMRPDTQYF	TGTGCCAGCACCACCTCCCCAATGCGGCCAGATACGCAGTATTTT
-	TRBV6-6	TRBJ2-1	-	CASSSLRGWDEQFF	TGTGCCAGCAGTTCCCTCCGGGGCTGGGATGAGCAGTTCTTC
-	TRBV11-2	TRBJ1-2	-	CASSFRPASPNYGYTF	TGTGCCAGCAGCTTTCGGCCAGCCTCTCCTAACTATGGCTACACCTTC
few	TRBV15	TRBJ2-3	-	CATGDNSGTSISTDTQYF	TGTGCCACCGGGGATAATTCCGGGACGTCCATTAGCACAGATACGCAGTATTTT
few	TRBV14	TRBJ1-5	-	CASSQGGTGIQPQHF	TGTGCCAGCAGCCAAGGCGGTACAGGTATCCAGCCCCAGCATTTT
-	TRBV6-2/TRBV6-3	TRBJ2-1	TRBD2	CASSYAGRVGNGQFF	TGTGCCAGCAGTTACGCAGGGAGGGTGGGCAATGGGCAGTTCTTC
few	TRBV12-3/TRBV12-4	TRBJ2-7	TRBD1	CASGQGSGEFEQYF	TGTGCCAGCGGACAGGGGAGCGGTGAGTTCGAGCAGTACTTC
-	TRBV6-1	TRBJ2-5	TRBD1	CASKPGTGETQYF	TGTGCCAGCAAACCCGGGACAGGAGAGACCCAGTACTTC
-	TRBV28	TRBJ1-5	-	CASSPPGLTLGQPQHF	TGTGCCAGCAGTCCGCCCGGACTAACACTGGGTCAGCCCCAGCATTTT
-	TRBV7-2	TRBJ1-1	TRBD1	CASSSTGRAEAFF	TGTGCCAGCAGCTCGACAGGGAGGGCTGAAGCTTTCTTT
-	TRBV5-5	TRBJ2-3	TRBD2	CASSPGIFGLAGAVSTDTQYF	TGTGCCAGCAGCCCTGGGATCTTTGGACTAGCGGGTGCGGTGAGCACAGATACGCAGTATTTT
-	TRBV6-5	TRBJ2-3	-	CASSYSGLGKGPQDTQYF	TGTGCCAGCAGTTACTCAGGTTTGGGGAAAGGGCCCCAAGATACGCAGTATTTT
-	TRBV21-1	TRBJ2-7	-	CASSKATRTYEQYF	TGTGCCAGCAGCAAGGCCACAAGGACCTACGAGCAGTACTTC
few	TRBV4-1	TRBJ2-5	-	CASSQLYLVETQYF	TGCGCCAGCAGCCAATTGTACCTCGTGGAGACCCAGTACTTC
many	TRBV20-1	TRBJ2-3	-	CSARDVAQRDTQYF	TGCAGTGCTAGAGATGTAGCGCAGCGAGATACGCAGTATTTT
-	TRBV30	TRBJ2-1	-	CAWSYGTLSGNEQFF	TGTGCCTGGAGTTACGGGACTCTCTCCGGCAATGAGCAGTTCTTC
-	TRBV2	TRBJ1-1	-	CASSAEGDTEAFF	TGTGCCAGCAGCGCTGAGGGTGACACCGAAGCTTTCTTT
many	TRBV6-1	TRBJ2-5	TRBD2	CASSRGGTRQETQYF	TGTGCCAGCAGTCGCGGCGGGACTAGACAAGAGACCCAGTACTTC
-	TRBV2	TRBJ2-1	TRBD2	CASSEGGGPGEQFF	TGTGCCAGCAGTGAGGGCGGGGGTCCGGGAGAGCAGTTCTTC
many	TRBV29-1	TRBJ2-7	-	CSYGRLVGEQYF	TGCAGCTATGGGCGTCTCGTGGGGGAGCAGTACTTC
few	TRBV5-1	TRBJ2-5	TRBD2	CASSLTASGKETQYF	TGCGCCAGCAGCTTGACGGCTAGCGGGAAAGAGACCCAGTACTTC
few	TRBV7-2	TRBJ1-2	TRBD1	CASSVDRGPYGYTF	TGTGCCAGCAGCGTGGACAGGGGGCCCTATGGCTACACCTTC
-	TRBV12-3/TRBV12-4	TRBJ1-1	-	CASSDVNGRTEAFF	TGTGCCAGCAGTGATGTTAATGGACGAACCGAAGCTTTCTTT